The 10 T cell receptor beta chains reported below all come from one sample, sequenced in a study of blood T cell repertoires in COVID-19. Measured with immunoSEQ multiplex PCR; TCRdb has only the in-frame clones, and not every one. The table includes under 200,000 clones, approximately 90% detected once. The sequenced sample was peripheral blood. These receptors were collected from a man aged 60 to 75 with acute or convalescent COVID-19.

The J gene is TRBJ2-7, the V gene TRBV6-2 or TRBV6-3; no clear D gene. Germline CDR1 reads MNHEY; CDR2 reads SVGEGT. Between the trimmed V and J ends, which lost 6 bases and 1 base, there was a span of 16 bases. The CDR3 is 15 amino acids. CDR3 DNA: TGTGCCAGCAGCCGGGTCGGCGGTCAGTCCTACGAGCAGTACTTC. Translated: CASSRVGGQSYEQYF.

V gene TRBV3-1 (or the pseudogene TRBV3-2) combines with J gene TRBJ1-5, with D possibly being TRBD1 (6 bases). This CDR3 spans 14 amino acids. Germline assignment: CDR1 LGHDT and CDR2 YNNKEL (reference sequence). V was shortened by 1 base and J by 4 bases, with 8 bases between the two germline ends. DNA for the CDR3: TGTGCCAGCAGCCAAGCCCAGGGGAATCAGCCCCAGCATTTT. It is translated as CASSQAQGNQPQHF.

This clone showed up just once. The chain employs TRBV6-5 and TRBJ2-2; weak D call: TRBD1 (6 bases). The V gene lost 7 bases and the J gene lost 5 bases, with 17 bases spanning the gap. The germline gives CDR1 MNHEY, CDR2 SVGAGI. The CDR3 is 15 amino acids. The CDR3 here is CASTEEDRYTGELFF. The CDR3 nucleotides are TGTGCCAGCACCGAAGAGGACAGATATACCGGGGAGCTGTTTTTT.

The chain carries TRBV7-2 and TRBJ1-2; D may be TRBD1 (6 bases). This CDR3 region has 14 residues. V shed 5 bases and J shed 6 bases, with 16 bases lying between them. The germline gives CDR1 SGHTA, CDR2 FQGNSA. The CDR3 reads CASSPRGGVNGYTF. The CDR3 DNA sequence: TGTGCCAGCAGCCCGAGAGGGGGGGTAAATGGCTACACCTTC.

This chain uses TRBV19 with TRBJ1-1; a weak D match, TRBD1 (6 bases). CDR1 is LNHDA, CDR2 SQIVND, per germline (reference sequence). The length of the CDR3 is 15 residues. The ends were cut back, 2 bases at V and 0 bases at J, with 10 bases in the middle. This CDR3 reads CASSIRTVMNTEAFF. In nucleotides, the CDR3 is TGTGCCAGTAGTATACGGACAGTGATGAACACTGAAGCTTTCTTT.

This chain uses TRBV30 with TRBJ2-1; TRBD2 aligns across 9 bases. The CDR3 contains 17 residues. Germline V lookup: CDR1 GTSNPN, CDR2 SVGIG (reference sequence). V lost 2 bases to trimming and J lost 9 bases; unmatched junction nucleotides: 17. Here the CDR3 DNA reads TGTGCCTGGAGTTGGGTGCCCGGAGCGGGAGGTTCGGGTGAGCAGTTCTTC. It translates to CAWSWVPGAGGSGEQFF.

The chain combines TRBV11-2 with TRBJ1-4; no definite D call. V was shortened by 3 bases and J by 4 bases, with 9 bases between the two germline ends. The germline V gene encodes CDR1 SGHAT and CDR2 FQNNGV. This CDR3 is 14 amino acids long. CDR3 nucleotides: TGTGCCAGCAGCTTTCGGGGATATAATGAAAAACTGTTTTTT. It encodes CASSFRGYNEKLFF.

The chain combines TRBV5-1 with TRBJ1-1, with D hard to call. The CDR3 sequence is 13 residues long. V gave up 2 bases and J gave up 0 bases, with 5 bases separating them. The germline gives CDR1 SGHRS, CDR2 YFSETQ. CDR3 sequence reads: CASSFGMNTEAFF. The CDR3 nucleotides are TGCGCCAGCAGCTTCGGGATGAACACTGAAGCTTTCTTT. The full variable domain, completed using reference TRBV5-1 and TRBJ1-1, is KAGVTQTPRYLIKTRGQQVTLSCSPISGHRSVSWYQQTPGQGLQFLFEYFSETQRNKGNFPGRFSGRQFSNSRSEMNVSTLELGDSALYLCASSFGMNTEAFFGQGTRLTVV.

The chain uses TRBV19 and TRBJ1-1, with 8 positions matching TRBD1. The CDR3 sequence is 16 residues long. The ends lost 4 bases at V and 0 bases at J; junction bases unmatched: 7. In germline, CDR1 is LNHDA, CDR2 SQIVND (reference sequence). The CDR3 sequence is CASSTAGTGLNTEAFF. The CDR3 DNA follows: TGTGCCAGTAGTACAGCCGGGACAGGTTTGAACACTGAAGCTTTCTTT.

The gene calls are TRBV29-1 and TRBJ1-3; 7 positions match TRBD1. J was trimmed by 0 bases and V by 7 bases; bases with no gene match: 3. Germline V lookup: CDR1 SQVTM, CDR2 ANQGSEA. This CDR3 has 13 amino acids. CDR3 sequence reads: CSARQGSGNTIYF. CDR3 DNA sequence: TGCAGCGCTAGACAGGGCTCTGGAAACACCATATATTTT.